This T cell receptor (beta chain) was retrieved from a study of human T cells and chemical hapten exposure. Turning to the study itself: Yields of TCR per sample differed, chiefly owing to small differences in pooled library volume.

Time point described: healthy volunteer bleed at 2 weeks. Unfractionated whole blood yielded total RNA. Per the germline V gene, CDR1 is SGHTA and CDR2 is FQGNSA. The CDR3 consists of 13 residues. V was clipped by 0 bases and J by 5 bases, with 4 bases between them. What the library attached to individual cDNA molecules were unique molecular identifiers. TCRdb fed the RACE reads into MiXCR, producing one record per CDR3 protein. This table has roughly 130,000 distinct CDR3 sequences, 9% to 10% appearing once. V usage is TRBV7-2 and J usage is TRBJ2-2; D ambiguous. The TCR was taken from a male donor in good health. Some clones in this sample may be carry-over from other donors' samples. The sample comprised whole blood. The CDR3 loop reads CASSLAVTGELFF. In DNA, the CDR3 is TGTGCCAGCAGCTTAGCAGTTACCGGGGAGCTGTTTTTT.